These 12 T cell receptor beta chains came from one sample sequenced in a study of CXCR3-negative and CXCR3-positive naive CD8 T cells. TRB cDNA was prepared as libraries by UMI-labeled 5' RACE. TCRdb reprocessed the 5' RACE reads; each CDR3 protein has one entry and no DNA is given. In total, the table holds roughly 100,000 distinct CDR3 sequences. Sequenced input: naive CXCR3- CD8+ T cells from blood. Noted subset: CD45RO-CCR7+CD27+CD95- naive CD8+ T cells lacking CXCR3 (TNR3-). The receptors shown here come from a human donor in good health. Some clones in this sample may be carry-over from other donors' samples.

The chain uses TRBV6-6 and TRBJ2-7; TCRdb returns TRBD1, unconfirmable since there is no DNA. Germline values: CDR1 MNHNY, CDR2 SVGAGI (reference sequence). The CDR3 consists of 13 residues. The CDR3 loop is CASHGGLWYEQYF.

The V gene is TRBV4-3, the J gene TRBJ2-6; without DNA, the TCRdb call of TRBD2 cannot be checked. The CDR3 is made up of 16 amino acids. The germline gives CDR1 LGHNA, CDR2 YSLEER. Here the CDR3 reads CASSPSGGTGANVLTF.

V and J are TRBV20-1 and TRBJ2-4. Germline V gene sequence: CDR1 DFQATT, CDR2 SNEGSKA (reference sequence). The CDR3 extends over 15 amino acids. The CDR3 sequence is CSATSAYLAKNIQYF.

CDR3 amino acids: CAIRQAAVYEQYF. The chain has TRBV7-9 and TRBJ2-7; TCRdb picks TRBD1, but there is no DNA to check that call. Germline-derived CDR1 and CDR2 are SEHNR and FQNEAQ (reference sequence). The CDR3 sequence is 13 residues long.

The chain recombines TRBV11-3 with TRBJ2-2. Germline lookup yields CDR1 SGHNT and CDR2 YENEEA. The CDR3 runs to 13 residues. CDR3 sequence reads: CASRPMNTGELFF.

The chain combines TRBV29-1 with TRBJ2-3; with no DNA, the TCRdb D assignment of TRBD1 cannot be verified. Per the germline V gene, CDR1 is SQVTM and CDR2 is ANQGSEA. This CDR3 contains 13 residues. The chain's CDR3 is CSVEGGIEDTQYF.

The chain couples TRBV12-3 or TRBV12-4 to TRBJ1-2; the D gene TCRdb calls, TRBD1, cannot be checked with no DNA. This CDR3 has 14 amino acids. The CDR3 here is CASSWAQGAGGYTF.

The rearrangement links TRBV7-9 to TRBJ2-7; no DNA is available, so the TRBD1 call from TCRdb remains unchecked. This CDR3 has 14 amino acids. CDR1 is SEHNR, CDR2 FQNEAQ, per germline (reference sequence). CDR3 protein: CASSPRDRFYEQYF.

V is TRBV19 and J is TRBJ1-2; TCRdb lists TRBD1, though no DNA is available to test this call. Germline CDR1 and CDR2: LNHDA and SQIVND (reference sequence). This CDR3 comprises 15 residues. The CDR3 reads CASSEGTRSNYGYTF.

The chain employs TRBV29-1 and TRBJ2-7; the TCRdb call, TRBD1, lacks DNA for checking. This CDR3 comprises 16 residues. CDR1 SQVTM and CDR2 ANQGSEA come from the germline V gene. The CDR3 protein is CSVEDLTGGNSYEQYF.

J is TRBJ2-2 and V is TRBV6-5; TCRdb selects TRBD2, and the lack of DNA leaves this call unchecked. Germline CDR1 reads MNHEY; CDR2 reads SVGAGI. The CDR3 extends over 16 amino acids. CDR3: CASSYMLAGDTGELFF.

The CDR3 region is CSVMDYTGVYEQYF. The V call is TRBV29-1, the J call TRBJ2-7; TCRdb names TRBD1, which stays unverified in the absence of DNA. Looked up from germline, CDR1 is SQVTM and CDR2 is ANQGSEA. This CDR3 is 14 amino acids long.